A single sample gave rise to the 13 T cell receptor beta chains below, sequenced in a study of T cell repertoires in cytomegalovirus infection. For these receptors, no antigen is known. TCRdb reanalysed the reads using MiXCR and keeps one entry per CDR3 protein. Here the sample spans a few hundred thousand distinct CDR3 sequences, around 29% being singletons. Sample: cultured PBMCs, taken from culture after CMV antigen stimulation. The receptor set was obtained from a human donor in good health (CMV status not recorded). Some clones in this sample may be carry-over from other donors' samples.

This chain links TRBV6-1 with TRBJ1-1, with unresolved D. Germline CDR1 reads MNHNS; CDR2 reads SASEGT. V was trimmed by 6 bases and J by 1 base, leaving 6 bases between them. This CDR3 is 12 amino acids long. CDR3 bases: TGTGCCAGCAGCCACAGGAACACTGAAGCTTTCTTT. It yields the protein CASSHRNTEAFF.

This clonotype was detected many times. This chain joins TRBV12-3 or TRBV12-4 and TRBJ1-2, with TRBD1 identical over 7 bases. The CDR3 is 13 amino acids. The V gene end was trimmed by 6 bases and the J gene end by 4 bases; junction bases not matched to a gene: 5. The CDR3 sequence is CASSSGTVYGYTF. DNA of the CDR3: TGTGCCAGCAGCTCAGGGACAGTCTATGGCTACACCTTC.

The chain recombines TRBV7-2 with TRBJ2-2; 7 nucleotides agree with TRBD1. Germline CDR1 reads SGHTA; CDR2 reads FQGNSA. The CDR3 extends over 15 amino acids. With V trimmed by 6 bases and J by 0 bases, 4 bases remained unmatched. CDR3 DNA: TGTGCCAGCAGTTTGACAGGGTCGAACACCGGGGAGCTGTTTTTT. Its protein is CASSLTGSNTGELFF.

This clonotype was observed at least ten times. This chain connects TRBV7-2 to TRBJ2-3; TRBD2 agrees at 8 bases. This CDR3 is 16 amino acids long. Unmatched junction bases numbered 11, after V lost 6 bases and J lost 3 bases. Looked up from germline, CDR1 is SGHTA and CDR2 is FQGNSA. CDR3 loop: CASSPQAGVLTDTQYF. In nucleotides, the CDR3 is TGTGCCAGCAGTCCCCAAGCGGGAGTCTTAACAGATACGCAGTATTTT.

This clonotype has a handful of counts. For the CDR3, the DNA is TGTGCCAGTAGTACATCGGGACAGGTGATTAGCTACGAGCAGTACTTC. It translates to CASSTSGQVISYEQYF. The rearrangement uses TRBV19 and TRBJ2-7; 8 nucleotides match TRBD1. Germline CDR1 LNHDA, CDR2 SQIVND (reference sequence). Trimming took 4 bases from V and 3 from J; bases not matched to a gene: 11. CDR3 length equals 16 residues.

The chain links TRBV19 to TRBJ1-5; the D is unclear. The CDR3 consists of 15 residues. Germline V gene sequence: CDR1 LNHDA, CDR2 SQIVND (reference sequence). Trimming left V 0 bases short and J 0 bases short, with 6 bases between. Here the CDR3 DNA reads TGTGCCAGTAGTATAGACGAGAATAGCAATCAGCCCCAGCATTTT. Translation gives CASSIDENSNQPQHF.

In its sample, this clonotype was seen a few times. An end of the junction does not agree with germline; a read error may underlie this. This sequence joins TRBV2 and TRBJ2-1; 14 bases map to TRBD2. The CDR3 covers 15 residues. Germline CDR1 reads SNHLY; CDR2 reads FYNNEI. The CDR3 nucleotides are TGTGCCAGCAGGGCGACTAGCGGGAGGGCCCGTGAGAAGTTCTTC. This encodes CASRATSGRAREKFF.

The chain is built from TRBV5-1 and TRBJ1-1; D call uncertain. The CDR3 covers 15 residues. The germline V gene has CDR1 SGHRS and CDR2 YFSETQ. V was cut by 1 base and J by 1 base, with 11 bases left in between. This CDR3 is CASSLLSIRNTEAFF. DNA of the CDR3: TGCGCCAGCAGCTTGTTGAGTATACGGAACACTGAAGCTTTCTTT. The variable domain in full, completed from reference TRBV5-1 and TRBJ1-1, reads KAGVTQTPRYLIKTRGQQVTLSCSPISGHRSVSWYQQTPGQGLQFLFEYFSETQRNKGNFPGRFSGRQFSNSRSEMNVSTLELGDSALYLCASSLLSIRNTEAFFGQGTRLTVV.

V usage is TRBV20-1 and J usage is TRBJ1-2; a possible D gene is TRBD1 (6 bases). The V end lost 6 bases, the J end lost 5 bases, and 19 bases lay between the germline ends. Germline CDR1 is DFQATT and CDR2 is SNEGSKA (reference sequence). The CDR3 runs to 14 residues. CDR3 nucleotides: TGCAGTGCCTTCCTCGCCGGGACAACATATGGCTACACCTTC. This sequence encodes CSAFLAGTTYGYTF.

The chain joins TRBV6-6 to TRBJ2-2, with TRBD1 matching 9 bases. The V and J ends lost 5 bases and 6 bases, in that order; junction bases with no gene match: 7. CDR1 is MNHNY and CDR2 is SVGAGI in the germline V gene (reference sequence). CDR3 length: 15 amino acids. The CDR3 DNA reads TGTGCCAGCAGTACGCCCGGGACAGGGTCCGGGGAGCTGTTTTTT. Its protein is CASSTPGTGSGELFF.

This chain links TRBV20-1 with TRBJ1-5; TRBD1 matches at 8 bases. J lost 7 bases, V lost 7 bases, and 6 bases had no gene match. Germline-derived CDR1 and CDR2 are DFQATT and SNEGSKA (reference sequence). The CDR3 covers 12 residues. The CDR3 DNA sequence: TGCAGTGTCGGACAGGGAGACCAGCCCCAGCATTTT. Its protein product is CSVGQGDQPQHF.

This clonotype was seen only a few times. The chain's CDR3 is CSARDTGNTEAFF. Written as DNA, the CDR3 is TGCAGTGCTAGAGATACAGGGAACACTGAAGCTTTCTTT. The V and J genes are TRBV20-1 and TRBJ1-1, with TRBD1 as a possible D gene (5 bases). V was clipped by 0 bases and J by 1 base, with 6 bases between them. The CDR3 spans 13 residues. Germline V gene data show CDR1 as DFQATT and CDR2 as SNEGSKA (reference sequence).

The V call is TRBV12-3 or TRBV12-4, the J call TRBJ2-3; 8 positions match TRBD2. CDR3 length: 16 amino acids. The junction had 7 bases not matched to a gene; V was cut back by 3 bases and J by 2 bases. DNA of the CDR3: TGTGCCAGCAGTTTCCGTAGCGGGGCCAACACAGATACGCAGTATTTT. It specifies CASSFRSGANTDTQYF.